This TCR beta chain originates from a study of blood T cell repertoires in COVID-19. As processed by the authors: How many nucleated cells were present was estimated from reference gene primer amplification. The method was immunoSEQ multiplex PCR; TCRdb's version includes in-frame clones alone and lacks a portion of them. That table furnishes V, J and clone size, whereas the DNA furnished D and trimming. This table holds roughly 340,000 clones, more than 70% found once. Assignment of participants to cohorts was predicated upon participant-reported clinical history. The sequence was collected from a middle-aged man in a cohort exposed to, infected with or recovered from COVID-19 (not recorded which). Source material: PBMCs or T cells enriched from blood (not recorded which).

The chain's CDR3 is CASSPEGPGSAFF. CDR3 in DNA: TGTGCCAGCAGCCCCGAGGGCCCGGGTTCAGCTTTCTTT. The chain uses TRBV16 and TRBJ1-1; D unclear. Between the trimmed V and J ends, which lost 4 bases and 10 bases, there was a span of 16 bases. Germline values: CDR1 KGHSY, CDR2 FQNENV. CDR3 size: 13 residues.